This T cell receptor (beta chain) derives from a study of blood T cell repertoires in COVID-19. Study-level information: The samples span acute and convalescent COVID-19 from the United States, Italy and Spain. Sources were T cells, B-cell-depleted T cells, or PBMCs; the material itself was cDNA or gDNA.

The CDR3 length is 13 residues. V lost 3 bases, J lost 2 bases, and 11 bases lay in between. Germline loops: CDR1 GTSNPN, CDR2 SVGIG (reference sequence). Assay: immunoSEQ multiplex PCR; the TCRdb copy retains only in-frame clones and omits some. The table includes around 70,000 clones, around 78% detected once. The source material was peripheral blood. The clonotype comes from a human donor in a cohort sampled during active COVID-19. The rearrangement links TRBV30 to TRBJ2-7, with TRBD1 as a possible D gene (6 bases). CDR3 region: CAWSRTETYEQYF. The CDR3 coding sequence is TGTGCCTGGAGCCGGACAGAAACCTACGAGCAGTACTTC.